The following is a TCR beta chain sequence with its context. Its cognate antigen is unknown. The data were taken from a study of shared clonotypes between healthy human individuals. Study observations and caveats: The authors sampled blood alone, and tissue repertoires likely differ.

Germline V gene sequence: CDR1 SGDLS, CDR2 YYNGEE. This CDR3 comprises 16 residues. Trimming at V came to 0 bases and at J to 4 bases, leaving 5 bases not matched to a gene. For unsorted PBMC, 300 ng DNA per replicate equaled 32,000 or so T cell genomes. Profiling relied on immunoSEQ multiplex PCR, and the TCRdb table lists in-frame clones only, not all of them. The sample consists of roughly 490,000 clones, 65% to 80% of them appearing once. Those who donated were healthy HIV-negative adults, with no recent acute infections or vaccinations reported. Each unsorted sample relied on about 94 million PBMCs as its source of genomic DNA.

The source of this sequence is a woman in her forties in good health. Some clones in this sample may be carry-over from other donors' samples. This rearrangement joins TRBV9 to TRBJ2-1; TRBD2 aligns across 9 bases. Source material: PBMCs. CDR3 sequence: CASSVGGGRGYNEQFF. The DNA of the CDR3 is TGTGCCAGCAGCGTAGGAGGCGGGAGGGGATACAATGAGCAGTTCTTC. The full variable domain, rest sourced from reference TRBV9 and TRBJ2-1, is DSGVTQTPKHLITATGQRVTLRCSPRSGDLSVYWYQQSLDQGLQFLIQYYNGEERAKGNILERFSAQQFPDLHSELNLSSLELGDSALYFCASSVGGGRGYNEQFFGPGTRLTVL.